This paragraph covers one T cell receptor (beta chain) sequence. As yet, its antigen is unknown. This specimen comes from a study of shared clonotypes between healthy human individuals. Study-level information: The cohort had a couple of women and a few men, ages 18 to 49.

TCRdb's table, derived via immunoSEQ multiplex PCR, lists solely in-frame clones and lacks some. The sample comprises 2 million to 2.5 million clones, around 95% of which are singletons, and approximately 0.13% rests with the top ten. Both subsets, CD45RA+ naive and CD45RA-negative memory, were split from the CD4+ cells. The V end lost 6 bases, the J end lost 1 base, and 15 bases lay between the germline ends. Germline V lookup: CDR1 MNHEY, CDR2 SVGAGI. This CDR3 contains 15 residues. Study-level findings and limits: Owing to a small donor count, the genetic and exposure-history diversity represented was limited.

The source of this sequence is a man aged 18 to 29 in good health. The chain links TRBV6-5 to TRBJ1-1; D may be TRBD1 (6 bases). Sample: naive CD4+ T cells sorted from blood. Subset indicated: CD45RA+ positively selected. The CDR3 region has the DNA TGTGCCAGCAGCAGGACGACAGGAAGGAACACTGAAGCTTTCTTT. Translation: CASSRTTGRNTEAFF.